This T cell receptor beta chain is from a study of T cells after yellow fever vaccination (dated by TCRdb to about 2019). With respect to the entire study: The SMART-Seq v4 Ultra Low Input RNA kit was used to prepare libraries from fractions with low cell numbers. To follow T-cell clones before and after both primary and booster YFV17D yellow fever vaccination, bulk TCR alpha and beta repertoires underwent longitudinal sequencing. Two healthy male donors, one aged 18 to 30 and one aged 30 to 40 years, were included in the cohort. Blood was drawn at multiple timepoints before and after primary and secondary immunization, with bulk PBMC replicates and cell subsets isolated.

The listed sequencing device is Illumina NovaSeq 6000. Synthesis of TCR cDNA relied on 5'RACE template switching, a step that introduced a universal primer site along with unique molecular identifiers. cDNA synthesis was primed from both the TCR alpha and TCR beta constant segments. Library amplification involved two PCR steps, and the second step added sample barcodes and sequencing adapters. Sequencing of libraries was performed on Illumina HiSeq 2500 (2x100 bp) or NovaSeq (2x150 bp). In the authors' own workflow: Reads were demultiplexed and collapsed into UMI consensus sequences with MIGEC, and V(D)J alignment was performed with MiXCR. Clonotypes responding to the vaccine were identified with edgeR on replicate PBMC samples, with the criteria of FDR below 0.01 and a log2 fold change above 5 up to day 15. Each bulk clonotype received a CD4 or CD8 identity based on whether the sequenced CD4 or CD8 repertoire contained that clonotype at higher abundance. The raw public data were reprocessed by TCRdb itself: fastp quality trimming at Q25, MiXCR clonotype calling, in-frame beta chains only. Identical CDR3 protein sequences are pooled into one entry, listed with their most common genes and DNA. The V and J calls come from TCRdb's annotation, not from the publication. The sample table records 120,000 or so distinct CDR3 sequences; approximately 14% of these occur just once. The ten top clones hold 43% of the sample.

Cut back by 3 bases and 10 bases, the V and J ends lie 20 bases apart. Sequences MNHEY (CDR1) and SMNVEV (CDR2) are obtained from the germline V gene (reference sequence). From its cysteine to its phenylalanine, the CDR3 spans 15 amino acids. Only the CDR3 portion is preserved as DNA: 45 bases, with reading frame beginning at the first base. The table lists this clonotype with a few counts. No cognate antigen has been identified for it. No base quality values were provided; no much bigger clone lies one nucleotide off. Broad study findings and their caveats: The secondary T-cell response was weaker than the primary response but faster, peaking on day 5 instead of day 15. Because abundant contaminating clonotypes from the bulk population could be contained in FACS-sorted repertoires, computational filtering was required. Most clones expanded after primary vaccination (around 97% of CD4 and 80% to 90% of CD8) were re-detected after the booster, suggesting that broad memory maintenance occurred. Because the study included only two donors, the extent to which the findings can be generalized is limited. A small fraction of clonotypes showed up in both the CD4 and CD8 compartments, probably as a result of convergent recombination.

This specimen's treatment or condition label, per the study, means: live attenuated yellow fever vaccine strain. A standard Ficoll-Paque protocol was used to isolate PBMCs from peripheral blood. Dynabeads CD4 and CD8 positive selection kits were used to isolate CD4 and CD8 T-cell fractions. TriZol was used to extract RNA from bulk PBMCs, CD4 and CD8 fractions, and dextramer-positive and dextramer-negative fractions. This TCR came from a man younger than 35 who received the YFV17D yellow fever vaccine. Sequenced material: CD8+ T cells sorted from PBMCs, taken 5 days after the yellow fever booster vaccination. Recombination linked TRBV27 to TRBJ2-3; D gene: possibly TRBD2, on 7 matching bases. The CDR3 region has the sequence CASSFRRGLGRAQYF. The DNA sequence reads TGTGCCAGCAGTTTTCGGCGGGGGCTGGGTAGGGCGCAGTATTTT.